The clone carrying this T cell receptor beta chain occurred a few times. Its target is unknown. The data derive from a study of T cell repertoires in cytomegalovirus infection. Study results and caveats: There were HLA-C-restricted CMV-specific TCR beta clonotypes dominating the ex vivo response.

The germline V gene has CDR1 MDHEN and CDR2 SYDVKM. The germline V and J ends were trimmed by 2 bases and 0 bases, with 11 bases remaining between them. The CDR3 is made up of 15 amino acids. TCRdb called the reads again in MiXCR, with one record for every CDR3 protein. The sample has approximately 910,000 distinct CDR3 sequences, approximately 31% seen once. The sequences come from cultured CD8+ T cells from PBMCs, collected from culture after CMV antigen stimulation. The rearrangement links TRBV28 to TRBJ2-7, with a possible D match to TRBD1 (5 bases). The sequence came from a human donor in good health (CMV status not recorded). Some clones in this sample may be carry-over from other donors' samples. The CDR3 bases are TGTGCCAGCAGTTTAAGACAGTCTGGCTCCTACGAGCAGTACGTC. Protein product: CASSLRQSGSYEQYV.